The 5 T cell receptor beta chains below all came from one sample that was sequenced in a study of cytomegalovirus exposure and HLA in healthy donors (TCRdb year 2017). Libraries were constructed by the immunoSEQ multiplex PCR assay. A mixture of 60 forward primers for TCR Vbeta segments and 13 reverse primers for TCR Jbeta segments was used in the multiplex PCR. This is the immuneACCESS table as TCRdb keeps it, with only in-frame sequences that have V and J called. A part of the clones is gone; compared with another copy, unresolved V genes explain less than half, and the rest is unexplained. The sample profile shows almost 200,000 clones; 70% to 80% of them were found once. Roughly 0.4% of the sample is held by the ten biggest clonotypes. Sequencing was carried out using PBMCs. The receptors originated from a male donor in good health and CMV-seropositive.

There are a few counts of this clone. The chain couples TRBV4-1 to TRBJ1-1; D is ambiguous. Germline CDR1 reads MGHRA; CDR2 reads YSYEKL. There are 14 residues in the CDR3. V gave up 1 base and J gave up 0 bases, with 6 bases separating them. The chain's CDR3 is CASSQASLNTEAFF. The CDR3 bases are TGCGCCAGCAGCCAAGCCTCTCTGAACACTGAAGCTTTCTTT.

In regard to this clone: One end of the junction is discordant with germline, which a read error may explain. CDR3 in amino acids: CSSSFRASGGAETQYF. For the CDR3, the DNA is TGTTCCAGCAGCTTTAGGGCTAGCGGGGGTGCAGAGACCCAGTACTTC. This chain connects TRBV7-9 to TRBJ2-5, with 10 bases lining up with TRBD2. CDR3 length: 16 residues. Germline CDR1 reads SEHNR; CDR2 reads FQNEAQ (reference sequence).

A single count supports this clone. The V call is TRBV27, the J call TRBJ1-2; 7 nucleotides agree with TRBD1. CDR3 size: 15 residues. Trimming removed 9 bases from V and 7 bases from J; junction bases left unmatched: 17. Germline CDR1 is MNHEY and CDR2 is SMNVEV (reference sequence). Written as DNA, the CDR3 is TGTGCCAGTAGAAGAGTCAACAGGGGAATCCGTGGCTACACCTTC. It specifies CASRRVNRGIRGYTF.

The genes are TRBV7-2 and TRBJ2-1; the match to TRBD2 covers 8 bases. With 3 bases clipped from V and 7 bases from J, the junction kept 11 bases outside the gene matches. Germline assignment: CDR1 SGHTA and CDR2 FQGNSA. The CDR3 covers 16 residues. The CDR3 bases are TGTGCCAGCAGCTTGGTGGGAGGCGGGGGGAGGAATGAGCAGTTCTTC. Amino acids: CASSLVGGGGRNEQFF.

This rearrangement joins TRBV5-4 to TRBJ2-5; maybe TRBD2 (6 bases). This CDR3 has 14 residues. Trimming cost V 4 bases and J 5 bases, with 15 bases left between them. The germline CDR1 and CDR2 sequences are SGHNT and YYREEE (reference sequence). This CDR3 reads CASSRRRDGETQYF. CDR3 DNA sequence: TGTGCCAGCAGCCGACGGCGGGACGGCGAGACCCAGTACTTC. Full variable domain (outside the CDR3, taken from reference TRBV5-4 and TRBJ2-5): ETGVTQSPTHLIKTRGQQVTLRCSSQSGHNTVSWYQQALGQGPQFIFQYYREEENGRGNFPPRFSGLQFPNYSSELNVNALELDDSALYLCASSRRRDGETQYFGPGTRLLVL.